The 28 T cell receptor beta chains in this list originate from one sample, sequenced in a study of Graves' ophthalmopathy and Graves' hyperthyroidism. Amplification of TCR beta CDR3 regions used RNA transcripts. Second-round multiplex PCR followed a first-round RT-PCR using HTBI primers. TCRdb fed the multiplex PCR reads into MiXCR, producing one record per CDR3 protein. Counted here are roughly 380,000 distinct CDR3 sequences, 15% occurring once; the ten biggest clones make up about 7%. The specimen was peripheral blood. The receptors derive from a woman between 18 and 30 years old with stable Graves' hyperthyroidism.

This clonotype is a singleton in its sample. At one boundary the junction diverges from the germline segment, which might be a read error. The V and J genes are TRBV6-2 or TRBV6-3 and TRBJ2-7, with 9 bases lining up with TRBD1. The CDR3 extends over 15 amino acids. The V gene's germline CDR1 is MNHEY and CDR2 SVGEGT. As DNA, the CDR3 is TGTGCCACCAGTGATGGGGGACAGGGATGGGACGAGCAGTACTTC. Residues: CATSDGGQGWDEQYF.

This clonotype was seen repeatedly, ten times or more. This chain's CDR3 is CSVGSGELFF. The DNA of the CDR3 is TGCAGCGTTGGATCCGGGGAGCTGTTTTTT. The genes are TRBV29-1 and TRBJ2-2; D not certain. Germline V lookup: CDR1 SQVTM, CDR2 ANQGSEA. CDR3 length: 10 residues. The V end lost 4 bases, the J end lost 6 bases, and 3 bases lay between the germline ends.

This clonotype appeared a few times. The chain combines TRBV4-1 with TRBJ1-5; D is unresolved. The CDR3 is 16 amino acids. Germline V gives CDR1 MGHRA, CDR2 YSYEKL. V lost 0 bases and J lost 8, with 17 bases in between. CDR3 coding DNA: TGCGCCAGCAGCCAAGAAGTTGGGCCGGTCCTGAAGCCCCAGCATTTT. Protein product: CASSQEVGPVLKPQHF.

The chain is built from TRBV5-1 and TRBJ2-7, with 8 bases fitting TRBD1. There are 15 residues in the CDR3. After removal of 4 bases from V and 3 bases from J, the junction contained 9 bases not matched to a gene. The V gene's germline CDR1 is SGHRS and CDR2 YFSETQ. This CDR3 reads CASSLQGVEVYEQYF. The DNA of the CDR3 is TGCGCCAGCAGCCTACAGGGGGTTGAGGTCTACGAGCAGTACTTC. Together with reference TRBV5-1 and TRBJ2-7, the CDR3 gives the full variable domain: KAGVTQTPRYLIKTRGQQVTLSCSPISGHRSVSWYQQTPGQGLQFLFEYFSETQRNKGNFPGRFSGRQFSNSRSEMNVSTLELGDSALYLCASSLQGVEVYEQYFGPGTRLTVT.

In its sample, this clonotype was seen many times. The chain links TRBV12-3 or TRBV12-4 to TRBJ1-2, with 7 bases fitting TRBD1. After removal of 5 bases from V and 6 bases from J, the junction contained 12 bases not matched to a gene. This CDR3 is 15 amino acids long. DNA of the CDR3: TGTGCCAGCAGTCTCAGGGGGTCGGAATTGGATGGCTACACCTTC. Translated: CASSLRGSELDGYTF.

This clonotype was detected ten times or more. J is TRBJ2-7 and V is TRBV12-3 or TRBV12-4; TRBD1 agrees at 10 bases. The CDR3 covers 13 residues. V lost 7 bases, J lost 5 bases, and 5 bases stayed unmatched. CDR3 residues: CASMWTGGDEQYF. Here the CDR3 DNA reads TGTGCCAGCATGTGGACAGGGGGAGACGAGCAGTACTTC.

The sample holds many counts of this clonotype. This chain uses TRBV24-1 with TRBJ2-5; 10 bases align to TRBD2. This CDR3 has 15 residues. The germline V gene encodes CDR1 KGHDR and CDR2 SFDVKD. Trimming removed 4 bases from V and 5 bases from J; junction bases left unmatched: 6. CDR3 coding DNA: TGTGCCACCAGTGACCCTAGCGGGGGTGAGGAGACCCAGTACTTC. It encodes CATSDPSGGEETQYF.

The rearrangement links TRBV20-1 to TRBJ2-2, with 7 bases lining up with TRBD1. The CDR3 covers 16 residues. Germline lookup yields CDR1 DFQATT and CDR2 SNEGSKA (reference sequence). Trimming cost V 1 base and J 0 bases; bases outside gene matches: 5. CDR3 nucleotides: TGCAGTGCTAGAGCGGCCGGGACAGCGAACACCGGGGAGCTGTTTTTT. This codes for CSARAAGTANTGELFF.

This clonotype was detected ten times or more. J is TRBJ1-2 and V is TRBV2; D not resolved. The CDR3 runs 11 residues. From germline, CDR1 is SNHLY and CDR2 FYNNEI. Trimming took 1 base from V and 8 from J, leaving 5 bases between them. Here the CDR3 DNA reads TGTGCCAGCAGTGAAGGTTGGGGCTACACCTTC. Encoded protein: CASSEGWGYTF.

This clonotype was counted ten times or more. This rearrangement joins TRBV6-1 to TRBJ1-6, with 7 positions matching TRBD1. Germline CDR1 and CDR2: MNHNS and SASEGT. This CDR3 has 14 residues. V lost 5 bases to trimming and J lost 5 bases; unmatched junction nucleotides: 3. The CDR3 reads CASSTGQHNSPLHF. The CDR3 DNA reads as TGTGCCAGCAGTACGGGACAGCATAATTCACCCCTCCACTTT.

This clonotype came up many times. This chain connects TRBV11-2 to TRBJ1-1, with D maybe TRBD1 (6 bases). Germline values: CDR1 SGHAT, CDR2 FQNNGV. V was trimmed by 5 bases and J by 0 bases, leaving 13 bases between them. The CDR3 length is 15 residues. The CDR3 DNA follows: TGTGCCAGCAGCGTAACCGGACAGTTGAACACTGAAGCTTTCTTT. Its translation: CASSVTGQLNTEAFF.

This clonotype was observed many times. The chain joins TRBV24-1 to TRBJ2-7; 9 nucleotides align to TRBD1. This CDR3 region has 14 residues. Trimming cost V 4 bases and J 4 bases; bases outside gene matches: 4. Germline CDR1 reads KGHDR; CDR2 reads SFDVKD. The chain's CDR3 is CATSDGQGMYEQYF. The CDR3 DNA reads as TGTGCCACCAGTGACGGACAGGGGATGTACGAGCAGTACTTC.

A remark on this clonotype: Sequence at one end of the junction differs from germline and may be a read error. CDR3 amino acids: CASKFQGSQPQHF. The CDR3 region has the DNA TGTGCCAGCAAATTCCAGGGATCCCAGCCGCAGCATTTT. The gene calls are TRBV28 and TRBJ1-5, with a possible D match to TRBD1 (5 bases). The CDR3 spans 13 residues. CDR1 is MDHEN, CDR2 SYDVKM, per germline.

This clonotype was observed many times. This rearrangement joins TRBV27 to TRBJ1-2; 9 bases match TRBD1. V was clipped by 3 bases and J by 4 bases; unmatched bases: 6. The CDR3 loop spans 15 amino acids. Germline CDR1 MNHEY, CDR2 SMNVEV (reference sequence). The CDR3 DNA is TGTGCCAGCAGTTTCTTACAGGGGGCACTCTATGGCTACACCTTC. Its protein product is CASSFLQGALYGYTF.

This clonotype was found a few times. DNA of the CDR3: TGCAGTGCTTATAGGCCCGACACCGGGGAGCTGTTTTTT. This sequence encodes CSAYRPDTGELFF. The rearrangement uses TRBV20-1 and TRBJ2-2; no clear D gene. The ends were cut back, 5 bases at V and 3 bases at J, with 10 bases in the middle. Germline CDR1 is DFQATT and CDR2 is SNEGSKA (reference sequence). The CDR3 spans 13 residues.

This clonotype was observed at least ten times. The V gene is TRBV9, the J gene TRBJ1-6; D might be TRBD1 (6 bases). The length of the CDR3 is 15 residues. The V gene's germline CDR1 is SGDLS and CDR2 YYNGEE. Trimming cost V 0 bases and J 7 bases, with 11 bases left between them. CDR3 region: CASSVEGGRNSPLHF. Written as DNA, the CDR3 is TGTGCCAGCAGCGTAGAAGGGGGGCGAAATTCACCCCTCCACTTT.

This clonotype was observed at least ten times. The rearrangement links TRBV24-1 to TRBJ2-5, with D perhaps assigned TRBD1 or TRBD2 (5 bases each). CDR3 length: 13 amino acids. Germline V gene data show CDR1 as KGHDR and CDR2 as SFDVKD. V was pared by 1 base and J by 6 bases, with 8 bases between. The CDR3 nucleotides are TGTGCCACCAGTGATTTTAGGGGACAGACCCAGTACTTC. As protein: CATSDFRGQTQYF.

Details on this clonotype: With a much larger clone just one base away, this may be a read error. The CDR3 region is CAGSPGDPNTEAFF. CDR3 nucleotide sequence: TGCGCCGGCAGTCCCGGGGACCCGAACACTGAAGCTTTCTTT. The gene calls are TRBV4-1 and TRBJ1-1, with D maybe TRBD1 (5 bases). Per the germline V gene, CDR1 is MGHRA and CDR2 is YSYEKL. The CDR3 length is 14 residues.

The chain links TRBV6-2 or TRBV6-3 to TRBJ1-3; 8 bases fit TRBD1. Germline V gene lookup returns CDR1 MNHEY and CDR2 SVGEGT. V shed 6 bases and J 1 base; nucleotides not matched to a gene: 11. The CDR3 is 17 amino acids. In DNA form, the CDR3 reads TGTGCCAGCAGCCCTTTAGACAGGGGATTTTCTGGAAACACCATATATTTT. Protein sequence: CASSPLDRGFSGNTIYF.

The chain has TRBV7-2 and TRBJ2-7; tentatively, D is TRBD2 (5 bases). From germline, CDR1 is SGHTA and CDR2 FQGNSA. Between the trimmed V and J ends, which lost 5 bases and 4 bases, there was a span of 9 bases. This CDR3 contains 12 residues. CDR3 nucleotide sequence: TGTGCCAGCAGCCGCGGGCTTTACGAGCAGTACTTC. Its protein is CASSRGLYEQYF. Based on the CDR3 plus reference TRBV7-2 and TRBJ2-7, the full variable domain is GAGVSQSPSNKVTEKGKDVELRCDPISGHTALYWYRQSLGQGLEFLIYFQGNSAPDKSGLPSDRFSAERTGGSVSTLTIQRTQQEDSAVYLCASSRGLYEQYFGPGTRLTVT.

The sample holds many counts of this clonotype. CDR3 residues: CSAEKRDSIYGYTF. The CDR3 coding sequence is TGCAGTGCCGAAAAACGCGACAGCATCTATGGCTACACCTTC. This chain links TRBV20-1 with TRBJ1-2; tentatively, D is TRBD1 (5 bases). V lost 6 bases to trimming and J lost 4 bases, with 18 bases between them. Germline V CDR1 and CDR2: DFQATT, SNEGSKA (reference sequence). This CDR3 spans 14 amino acids.

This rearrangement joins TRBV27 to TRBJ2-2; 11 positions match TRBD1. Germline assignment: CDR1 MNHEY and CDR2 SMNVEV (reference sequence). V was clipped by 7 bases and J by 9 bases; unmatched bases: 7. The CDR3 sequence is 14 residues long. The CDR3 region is CASTQGQGARELFF. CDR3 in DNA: TGTGCCAGCACCCAAGGACAGGGGGCGAGGGAGCTGTTTTTT.

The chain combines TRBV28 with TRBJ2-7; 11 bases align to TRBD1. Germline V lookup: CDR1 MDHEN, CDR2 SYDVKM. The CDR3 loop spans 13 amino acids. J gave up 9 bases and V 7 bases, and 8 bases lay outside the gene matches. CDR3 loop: CASKGQGVRGQYF. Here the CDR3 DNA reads TGTGCCAGCAAGGGACAGGGGGTACGAGGGCAGTACTTC.

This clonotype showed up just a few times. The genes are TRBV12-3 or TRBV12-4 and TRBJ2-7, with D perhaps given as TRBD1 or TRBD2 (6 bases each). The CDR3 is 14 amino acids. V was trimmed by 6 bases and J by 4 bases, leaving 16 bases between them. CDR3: CASSHPGAFYEQYF. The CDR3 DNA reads TGTGCCAGCAGCCACCCGGGGGCTTTTTACGAGCAGTACTTC.

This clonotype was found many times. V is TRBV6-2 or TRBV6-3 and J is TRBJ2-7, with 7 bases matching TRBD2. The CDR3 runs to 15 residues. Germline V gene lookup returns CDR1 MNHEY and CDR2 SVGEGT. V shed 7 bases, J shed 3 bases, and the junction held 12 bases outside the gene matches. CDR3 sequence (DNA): TGTGCCAGCAAAATAACCGGGACTATGGTCTACGAGCAGTACTTC. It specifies CASKITGTMVYEQYF.

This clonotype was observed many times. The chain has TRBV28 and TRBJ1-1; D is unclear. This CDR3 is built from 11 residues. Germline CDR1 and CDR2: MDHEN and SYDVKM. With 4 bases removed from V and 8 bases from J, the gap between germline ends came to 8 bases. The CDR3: CASSSLEEAFF. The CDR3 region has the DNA TGTGCCAGCAGTTCGCTCGAAGAAGCTTTCTTT.

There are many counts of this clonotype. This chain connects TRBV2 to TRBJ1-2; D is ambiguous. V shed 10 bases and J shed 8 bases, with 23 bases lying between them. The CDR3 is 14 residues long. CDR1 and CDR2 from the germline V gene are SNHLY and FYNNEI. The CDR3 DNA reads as TGTGCCACCCGACGAAACAATGATCCTGGAGGCTACACCTTC. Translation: CATRRNNDPGGYTF.

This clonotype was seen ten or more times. The CDR3 loop is CASRWGQSNDGYTF. Written as DNA, the CDR3 is TGTGCCAGCAGATGGGGACAGTCTAATGATGGCTACACCTTC. This chain links TRBV6-5 with TRBJ1-2; 7 positions match TRBD1. Losses at the gene ends were 6 bases for V and 6 bases for J; bases not matched to a gene: 10. Germline lookup yields CDR1 MNHEY and CDR2 SVGAGI. CDR3 length: 14 residues.